The 5 T cell receptor beta chains given below trace back to one sample, sequenced in a study of blood T cell repertoires in COVID-19. The assay was immunoSEQ multiplex PCR, and TCRdb's table has in-frame clones only and misses some. This sample has more than 300,000 clones, with about 90% found just once. Sample: peripheral blood. The source is a woman in her thirties with COVID-19, enrolled during active disease.

The chain carries TRBV20-1 and TRBJ1-2; D gene ambiguous. V lost 1 base and J 6 bases, leaving 6 bases between the germline ends. Germline V CDR1 and CDR2: DFQATT, SNEGSKA (reference sequence). CDR3 length: 11 residues. The CDR3 is CSARGPHGYTF. As DNA, the CDR3 is TGCAGTGCTAGAGGGCCCCATGGCTACACCTTC.

The chain joins TRBV7-9 to TRBJ2-7; D unresolved. The CDR3 consists of 14 residues. The V and J ends lost 1 base and 3 bases respectively, with 10 bases between them. CDR1 and CDR2 from the germline V gene are SEHNR and FQNEAQ (reference sequence). CDR3 coding DNA: TGTGCCAGCAGCTTAGAACAGAACCGCTACGAGCAGTACTTC. Its translation is CASSLEQNRYEQYF.

V and J are TRBV5-1 and TRBJ2-7; 13 bases are shared with TRBD2. Germline V gives CDR1 SGHRS, CDR2 YFSETQ. This CDR3 has 17 amino acids. The trim removed 4 bases at V and 5 bases at J, leaving 12 bases unmatched. CDR3 sequence reads: CASSGTSGIGVRDEQYF. The CDR3 nucleotides are TGCGCCAGCAGCGGGACTAGCGGGATAGGAGTTCGCGACGAGCAGTACTTC.

The V call is TRBV12-3 or TRBV12-4, the J call TRBJ2-3; D is perhaps TRBD1 (6 bases). Trimming removed 4 bases at V and 4 bases at J, with 6 bases between. The CDR3 totals 12 residues. As DNA, the CDR3 is TGTGCCAGCAGTTGGGGGCCAGATACGCAGTATTTT. This gives the protein CASSWGPDTQYF.

This clone was found once. Distinct nucleotide sequences in the sample also encode this CDR3. The chain links TRBV7-2 to TRBJ2-3, with 14 bases matching TRBD2. The CDR3 extends over 16 amino acids. With 5 bases clipped from V and 3 bases from J, the junction kept 4 bases outside the gene matches. From germline, CDR1 is SGHTA and CDR2 FQGNSA. The CDR3 loop is CASSRRLAGGTDTQYF. DNA for the CDR3: TGTGCCAGCAGCCGTAGACTAGCGGGAGGGACAGATACGCAGTATTTT. Filled out from reference TRBV7-2 and TRBJ2-3, the complete variable domain reads GAGVSQSPSNKVTEKGKDVELRCDPISGHTALYWYRQSLGQGLEFLIYFQGNSAPDKSGLPSDRFSAERTGGSVSTLTIQRTQQEDSAVYLCASSRRLAGGTDTQYFGPGTRLTVL.